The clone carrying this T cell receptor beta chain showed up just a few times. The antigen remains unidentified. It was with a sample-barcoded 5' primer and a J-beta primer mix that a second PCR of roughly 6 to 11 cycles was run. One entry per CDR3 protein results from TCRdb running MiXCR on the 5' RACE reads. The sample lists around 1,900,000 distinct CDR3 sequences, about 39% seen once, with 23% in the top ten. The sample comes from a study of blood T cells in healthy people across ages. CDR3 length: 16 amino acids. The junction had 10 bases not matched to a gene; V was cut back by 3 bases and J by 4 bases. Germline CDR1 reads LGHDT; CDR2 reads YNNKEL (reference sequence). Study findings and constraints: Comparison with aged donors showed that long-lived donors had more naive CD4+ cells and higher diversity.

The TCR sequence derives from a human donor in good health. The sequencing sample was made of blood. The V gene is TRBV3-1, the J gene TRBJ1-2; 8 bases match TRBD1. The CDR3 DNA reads TGTGCCAGCAGCCAGCGTGACAGGGGTAGTCTCTATGGCTACACCTTC. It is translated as CASSQRDRGSLYGYTF.